Here is one T cell receptor (beta chain) with its context. The V gene lost 3 bases and the J gene lost 14 bases, with 11 bases spanning the gap. Per germline, CDR1 SGDLS and CDR2 YYNGEE. The CDR3 is 10 amino acids. This sample was included in a study of CD8 T cells in Susac syndrome. An input of about 0.45 to 1 ug of RNA was subjected to reverse transcription using random hexamers. With immunoSEQ multiplex PCR, TCR beta CDR3 was amplified across 54 Vbeta and 13 Jbeta. Each CDR3 protein gets one entry after TCRdb re-called the immunoSEQ multiplex PCR reads with MiXCR. The sample shows 75,000 to 100,000 distinct CDR3 sequences, over 90% of them seen only once.

Material: CD8+ T cells from PBMCs. This clonotype was sampled from a human donor in good health. The chain recombines TRBV9 with TRBJ1-2; D remains unclear. The CDR3 loop is CASSGRSETF. Here the CDR3 DNA reads TGTGCCAGCAGCGGGCGATCGGAGACCTTC.